Listed below are T cell receptor beta chains from one sample, sequenced in a study of read filtering for tumor transcriptome and immune sequencing. TCRdb called the reads again in MiXCR, with one record for every CDR3 protein. The repertoire holds around 140,000 distinct CDR3 sequences, with less than 15% as singletons. The specimen was a population of CD138-negative cells sorted from bone marrow. These receptor sequences come from a donor aged 40 or over with multiple myeloma. CDR3s include the opening cysteine and the closing phenylalanine or tryptophan. A D gene is named only where the DNA matches it firmly. Expanded clones get a size class; other rows say once, few or many, or leave the size out.

D: -
V: TRBV27
J: TRBJ1-5
size: -
length: 14
CDR3: CASSLWQTNQPQHF
DNA: TGTGCCAGCAGTTTATGGCAGACCAATCAGCCCCAGCATTTT

D: -
V: TRBV4-3
J: TRBJ2-1
size: many
length: 13
CDR3: CASSHLVYNEQFF
DNA: TGCGCCAGCAGCCATCTGGTCTACAATGAGCAGTTCTTC

D: -
V: TRBV18
J: TRBJ2-1
size: few
length: 14
CDR3: CASSSGLPKNEQFF
DNA: TGTGCCAGCTCATCGGGACTGCCGAAGAATGAGCAGTTCTTC

D: -
V: TRBV14
J: TRBJ2-1
size: many
length: 15
CDR3: CASSPFGLGGKEQFF
DNA: TGTGCCAGCAGCCCTTTCGGACTAGGGGGCAAAGAGCAGTTCTTC

D: -
V: TRBV29-1
J: TRBJ2-3
size: many
length: 14
CDR3: CSVVLVRGIDTQYF
DNA: TGCAGCGTCGTTCTAGTAAGGGGTATAGATACGCAGTATTTT

D: TRBD1
V: TRBV29-1
J: TRBJ2-2
size: many
length: 15
CDR3: CSVERTGSNTGELFF
DNA: TGCAGCGTCGAAAGGACAGGGTCGAACACCGGGGAGCTGTTTTTT

D: -
V: TRBV21-1
J: TRBJ2-2
size: many
length: 17
CDR3: CASSKERPINPSGELFF
DNA: TGTGCCAGCAGCAAAGAAAGGCCTATCAACCCCTCCGGGGAGCTGTTTTTT

D: TRBD1
V: TRBV11-3
J: TRBJ2-2
size: few
length: 17
CDR3: CASSLLTTGRGTGELFF
DNA: TGTGCCAGCAGCTTATTAACGACAGGGCGAGGCACCGGGGAGCTGTTTTTT

D: -
V: TRBV24-1
J: TRBJ2-2
size: many
length: 13
CDR3: CATKQPNTGELFF
DNA: TGTGCCACCAAACAGCCGAACACCGGGGAGCTGTTTTTT

D: -
V: TRBV12-3/TRBV12-4
J: TRBJ2-3
size: -
length: 12
CDR3: CASSFGSNTQYF
DNA: TGTGCCAGCAGTTTCGGGTCAAATACGCAGTATTTT

D: -
V: TRBV5-1
J: TRBJ1-1
size: many
length: 15
CDR3: CASFPGELMNTEAFF
DNA: TGCGCCAGCTTTCCGGGGGAACTGATGAACACTGAAGCTTTCTTT

D: TRBD2
V: TRBV7-9
J: TRBJ2-1
size: many
length: 17
CDR3: CASSPSHASGKGNEQFF
DNA: TGTGCCAGCAGCCCCTCCCACGCTAGCGGGAAAGGGAATGAGCAGTTCTTC

D: TRBD2
V: TRBV29-1
J: TRBJ2-1
size: many
length: 15
CDR3: CSVTRGTSGYNEQFF
DNA: TGCAGCGTTACAAGGGGGACTAGCGGTTACAATGAGCAGTTCTTC

D: -
V: TRBV4-2
J: TRBJ2-1
size: many
length: 15
CDR3: CASSRRYGQAGEQFF
DNA: TGTGCCAGCAGCCGAAGATATGGGCAGGCCGGCGAGCAGTTCTTC

D: TRBD2
V: TRBV29-1
J: TRBJ2-2
size: many
length: 14
CDR3: CSVDSAGATGELFF
DNA: TGCAGCGTTGATTCAGCGGGAGCCACCGGGGAGCTGTTTTTT

D: TRBD1
V: TRBV5-1
J: TRBJ1-1
size: many
length: 16
CDR3: CASSTGTGKFGTEAFF
DNA: TGCGCCAGCAGCACCGGGACAGGGAAGTTTGGGACTGAAGCTTTCTTT

D: TRBD1
V: TRBV7-8
J: TRBJ2-1
size: few
length: 15
CDR3: CASSWGQGLSNEQFF
DNA: TGTGCCAGCAGCTGGGGACAGGGGTTGAGTAATGAGCAGTTCTTC

D: TRBD1
V: TRBV19
J: TRBJ2-7
size: few
length: 14
CDR3: CASRDRAQLGEQYF
DNA: TGTGCCAGTAGGGACAGGGCTCAGCTGGGGGAGCAGTACTTC

D: -
V: TRBV20-1
J: TRBJ2-1
size: many
length: 11
CDR3: CSARKANEQFF
DNA: TGCAGTGCTAGAAAAGCGAATGAGCAGTTCTTC

D: TRBD2
V: TRBV29-1
J: TRBJ2-5
size: many
length: 16
CDR3: CSVETGTSGYQETQYF
DNA: TGCAGCGTTGAAACCGGGACTAGCGGCTACCAAGAGACCCAGTACTTC

D: -
V: TRBV6-2/TRBV6-3
J: TRBJ2-1
size: many
length: 15
CDR3: CASSDGSFSYNEQFF
DNA: TGTGCCAGCAGTGACGGGAGCTTCTCCTACAATGAGCAGTTCTTC

D: -
V: TRBV6-6
J: TRBJ1-5
size: many
length: 13
CDR3: CASSYSSPQPQHF
DNA: TGTGCCAGCAGTTACTCGTCCCCCCAGCCCCAGCATTTT

D: TRBD1
V: TRBV2
J: TRBJ1-1
size: many
length: 19
CDR3: CASSRALNRGPVKNTEAFF
DNA: TGTGCCAGCAGTCGGGCCCTAAACAGGGGGCCTGTTAAGAACACTGAAGCTTTCTTT

D: -
V: TRBV7-9
J: TRBJ2-2
size: many
length: 16
CDR3: CASSLGTGEGTGELFF
DNA: TGTGCCAGCAGCTTAGGAACCGGGGAAGGCACCGGGGAGCTGTTTTTT

D: -
V: TRBV6-5
J: TRBJ1-4
size: many
length: 11
CDR3: CASSYKEKLFF
DNA: TGTGCCAGCAGTTACAAAGAAAAACTGTTTTTT

D: -
V: TRBV4-1
J: TRBJ1-1
size: many
length: 13
CDR3: CASSRGGATEAFF
DNA: TGCGCCAGCAGCCGAGGGGGGGCCACTGAAGCTTTCTTT

D: -
V: TRBV6-1
J: TRBJ2-1
size: many
length: 11
CDR3: CASSPTEEQFF
DNA: TGTGCCAGCAGTCCTACGGAAGAGCAGTTCTTC

D: -
V: TRBV7-8
J: TRBJ1-1
size: many
length: 15
CDR3: CASSLTLKMNTEAFF
DNA: TGTGCCAGCAGCCTAACCCTAAAAATGAACACTGAAGCTTTCTTT

D: -
V: TRBV7-9
J: TRBJ2-7
size: many
length: 12
CDR3: CASSFNVYEQYF
DNA: TGTGCCAGCAGCTTTAACGTGTACGAGCAGTACTTC

D: TRBD2
V: TRBV29-1
J: TRBJ2-3
size: many
length: 15
CDR3: CSIGASGWSTDTQYF
DNA: TGCAGCATTGGGGCTAGCGGGTGGAGCACAGATACGCAGTATTTT

D: -
V: TRBV27
J: TRBJ2-1
size: many
length: 14
CDR3: CASSLVSSYNEQFF
DNA: TGTGCCAGCAGTTTAGTGAGCTCCTACAATGAGCAGTTCTTC

D: TRBD2
V: TRBV3-1
J: TRBJ2-2
size: many
length: 14
CDR3: CASSSSGETGELFF
DNA: TGTGCCAGCAGCTCTAGCGGAGAGACCGGGGAGCTGTTTTTT

D: TRBD2
V: TRBV12-3/TRBV12-4
J: TRBJ2-1
size: many
length: 16
CDR3: CASSSPQGLAGDEQFF
DNA: TGTGCCAGCAGTTCGCCTCAAGGACTAGCGGGAGATGAGCAGTTCTTC

D: TRBD2
V: TRBV29-1
J: TRBJ2-1
size: many
length: 15
CDR3: CSVEDWASGRNEQFF
DNA: TGCAGCGTTGAAGATTGGGCTAGCGGGAGGAATGAGCAGTTCTTC

D: -
V: TRBV19
J: TRBJ1-5
size: -
length: 16
CDR3: CASTPRAGALNQPQHF
DNA: TGTGCCAGTACCCCTCGGGCAGGGGCCCTCAACCAGCCCCAGCATTTT

D: -
V: TRBV6-5
J: TRBJ2-5
size: many
length: 14
CDR3: CASSYSNYQETQYF
DNA: TGTGCCAGCAGTTACTCGAATTACCAAGAGACCCAGTACTTC

D: TRBD2
V: TRBV3-1
J: TRBJ2-1
size: many
length: 18
CDR3: CASSRKPSGSYSYNEQFF
DNA: TGTGCCAGCAGCCGGAAACCTAGCGGGAGTTACTCCTACAATGAGCAGTTCTTC

D: -
V: TRBV11-1
J: TRBJ2-7
size: many
length: 14
CDR3: CASSQAGSAYEQYF
DNA: TGTGCCAGCAGCCAGGCTGGCTCCGCCTACGAGCAGTACTTC

D: -
V: TRBV20-1
J: TRBJ2-7
size: many
length: 12
CDR3: CSGEALGYEQYF
DNA: TGCAGTGGTGAGGCTCTGGGGTACGAGCAGTACTTC

D: -
V: TRBV10-3
J: TRBJ2-1
size: many
length: 12
CDR3: CAIRPGTYEQFF
DNA: TGTGCCATCAGACCCGGGACTTATGAGCAGTTCTTC